This T cell receptor beta chain was sequenced in a study of yellow fever vaccine responses in identical twins (dated 2018 in TCRdb). About the investigation overall: In the study, vaccine-responding T cell clones were precisely tracked in identical twins.

The investigation overall reported the following: According to the authors, in identical twins the way T cells responded to vaccination appeared partly convergent and partly personalized.

Notes on this clonotype: The specificity of this receptor is unknown. Base-call qualities are not available, and no considerably larger clone is one nucleotide away.

Library preparation was by RT-PCR. Reads for this sample came from an Illumina HiSeq 2500. TCRdb ran its own pipeline on the public reads, namely fastp trimming at Q25 and MiXCR clone calling, and kept in-frame beta chains. Each record represents a unique CDR3 protein, reported with the most common genes and DNA among its rows. A total of around 20,000 distinct CDR3 sequences appear in this sample, about two thirds of them only once. The ten most abundant clones make up around 2% of the sample. V is pared back by 7 bases and J by 0 bases, with 12 bases lying between the germline termini. Inclusive of the bounding cysteine and phenylalanine, the CDR3 is 14 residues long. Only the CDR3 part of the read is kept: 42 bases, read in frame from the first base. The germline V gene provides CDR1 KGHSH and CDR2 LQKENI.

The material was T cells from blood (PBMCs), unsorted or a sorted subset (not recorded which), obtained before or after yellow fever vaccination (not recorded which). Recombination connected TRBV18 to TRBJ1-1; TRBD1 is possibly the D segment (5 matching bases). The receptor was derived from a woman aged 18-29 years who received the yellow fever vaccine. Donor details come from another sample of the same person, matched by shared clones. The CDR3 reads as follows: CASLDQGMNTEAFF. The nucleotide sequence reads as follows: TGTGCCAGCTTAGACCAGGGTATGAACACTGAAGCTTTCTTT.